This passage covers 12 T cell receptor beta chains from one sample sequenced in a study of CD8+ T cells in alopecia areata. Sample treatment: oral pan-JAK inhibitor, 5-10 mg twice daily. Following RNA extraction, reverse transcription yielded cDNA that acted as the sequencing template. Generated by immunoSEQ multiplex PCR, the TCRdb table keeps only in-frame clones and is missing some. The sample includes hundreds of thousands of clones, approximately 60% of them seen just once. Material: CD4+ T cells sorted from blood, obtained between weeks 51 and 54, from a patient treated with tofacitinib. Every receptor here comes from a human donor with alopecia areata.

CDR3 in DNA: TGTGCCAGCAGCTTGCAGGGCTCCGGGGAGCTGTTTTTT. It yields the protein CASSLQGSGELFF. This chain links TRBV11-2 with TRBJ2-2, with TRBD1 as a possible D gene (5 bases). Germline values: CDR1 SGHAT, CDR2 FQNNGV. This CDR3 spans 13 amino acids. Trimming took off 3 bases at V and 6 bases at J, with 8 bases between the two ends.

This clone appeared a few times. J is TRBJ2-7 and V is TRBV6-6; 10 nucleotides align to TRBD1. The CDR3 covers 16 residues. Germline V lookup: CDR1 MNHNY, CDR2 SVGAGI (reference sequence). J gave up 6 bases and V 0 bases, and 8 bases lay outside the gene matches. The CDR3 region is CASSYSSGTGAAEQYF. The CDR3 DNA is TGTGCCAGCAGTTACTCGTCGGGGACAGGGGCAGCCGAGCAGTACTTC.

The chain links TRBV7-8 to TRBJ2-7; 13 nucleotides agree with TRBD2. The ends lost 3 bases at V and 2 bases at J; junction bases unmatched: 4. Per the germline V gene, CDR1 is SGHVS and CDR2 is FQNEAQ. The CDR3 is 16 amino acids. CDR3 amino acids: CASSFAGTSGAYEQYF. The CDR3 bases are TGTGCCAGCAGCTTCGCCGGGACTAGCGGGGCCTACGAGCAGTACTTC.

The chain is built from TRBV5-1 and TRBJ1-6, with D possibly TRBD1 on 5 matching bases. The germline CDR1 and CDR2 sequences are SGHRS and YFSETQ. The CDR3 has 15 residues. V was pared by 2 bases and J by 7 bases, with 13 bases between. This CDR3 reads CASSLTGTENSPLHF. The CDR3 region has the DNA TGCGCCAGCAGCTTAACCGGGACGGAAAATTCACCCCTCCACTTT.

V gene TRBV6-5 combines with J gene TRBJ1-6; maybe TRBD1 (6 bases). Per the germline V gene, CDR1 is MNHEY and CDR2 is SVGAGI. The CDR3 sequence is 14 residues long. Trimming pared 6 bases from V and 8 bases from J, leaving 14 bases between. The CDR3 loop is CASSIDRLYSPLHF. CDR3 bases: TGTGCCAGCAGCATAGACAGGCTGTATTCACCCCTCCACTTT.

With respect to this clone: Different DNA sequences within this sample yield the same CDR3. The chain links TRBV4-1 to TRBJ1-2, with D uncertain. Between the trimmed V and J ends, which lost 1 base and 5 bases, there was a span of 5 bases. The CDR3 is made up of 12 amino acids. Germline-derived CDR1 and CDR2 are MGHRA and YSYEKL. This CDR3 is CASSQVGYGYTF. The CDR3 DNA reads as TGCGCCAGCAGCCAAGTGGGGTATGGCTACACCTTC.

CDR3 in amino acids: CASSPAGRAEQYF. The CDR3 DNA is TGTGCCAGCTCACCGGCCGGTAGGGCCGAGCAGTACTTC. The chain combines TRBV18 with TRBJ2-7; no firm D call. CDR3 length: 13 amino acids. V was clipped by 3 bases and J by 6 bases, with 12 bases between them. Germline V CDR1 and CDR2: KGHSH, LQKENI.

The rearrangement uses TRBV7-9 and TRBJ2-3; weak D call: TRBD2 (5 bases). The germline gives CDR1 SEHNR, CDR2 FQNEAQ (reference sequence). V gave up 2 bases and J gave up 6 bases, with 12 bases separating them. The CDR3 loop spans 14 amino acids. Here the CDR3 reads CASSLRPSGDTQYF. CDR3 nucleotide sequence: TGTGCCAGCAGCTTACGACCATCGGGGGATACGCAGTATTTT.

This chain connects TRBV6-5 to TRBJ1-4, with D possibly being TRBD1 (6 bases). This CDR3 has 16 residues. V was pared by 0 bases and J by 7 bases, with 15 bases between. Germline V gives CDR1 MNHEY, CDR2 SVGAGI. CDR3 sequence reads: CASSYSMGGGGEKLFF. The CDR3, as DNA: TGTGCCAGCAGTTACTCGATGGGGGGCGGCGGTGAAAAACTGTTTTTT.

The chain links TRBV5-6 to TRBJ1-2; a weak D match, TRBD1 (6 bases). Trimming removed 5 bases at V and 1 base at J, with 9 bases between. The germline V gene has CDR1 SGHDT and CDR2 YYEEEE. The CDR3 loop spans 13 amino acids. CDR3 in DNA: TGTGCCAGCAGTCCAGGGGTTAACTATGGCTACACCTTC. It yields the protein CASSPGVNYGYTF.

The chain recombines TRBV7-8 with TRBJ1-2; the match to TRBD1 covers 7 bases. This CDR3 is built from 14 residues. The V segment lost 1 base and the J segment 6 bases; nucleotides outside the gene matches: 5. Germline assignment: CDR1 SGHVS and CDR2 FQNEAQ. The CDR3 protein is CASSLEQGIDGYTF. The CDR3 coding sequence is TGTGCCAGCAGCTTAGAACAGGGGATCGATGGCTACACCTTC.

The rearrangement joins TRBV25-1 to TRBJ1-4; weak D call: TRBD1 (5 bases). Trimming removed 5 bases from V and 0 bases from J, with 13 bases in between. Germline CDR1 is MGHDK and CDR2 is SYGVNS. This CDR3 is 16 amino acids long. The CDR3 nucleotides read TGTGCCAGCAGTCCGGGGCAGCAGGCAACTAATGAAAAACTGTTTTTT. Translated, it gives CASSPGQQATNEKLFF.